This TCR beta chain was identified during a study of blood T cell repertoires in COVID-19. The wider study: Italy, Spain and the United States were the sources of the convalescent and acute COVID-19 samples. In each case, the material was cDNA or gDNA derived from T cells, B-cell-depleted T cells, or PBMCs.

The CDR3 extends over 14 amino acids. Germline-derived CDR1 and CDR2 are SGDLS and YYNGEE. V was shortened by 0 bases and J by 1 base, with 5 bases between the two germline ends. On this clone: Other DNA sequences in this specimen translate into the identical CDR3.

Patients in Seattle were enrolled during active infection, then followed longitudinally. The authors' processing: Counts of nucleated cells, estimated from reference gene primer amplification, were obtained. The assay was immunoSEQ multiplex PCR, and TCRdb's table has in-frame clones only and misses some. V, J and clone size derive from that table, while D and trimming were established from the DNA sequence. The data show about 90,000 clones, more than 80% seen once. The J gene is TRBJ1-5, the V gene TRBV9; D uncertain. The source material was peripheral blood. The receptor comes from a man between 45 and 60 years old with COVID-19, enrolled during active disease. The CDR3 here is CASSVGGSNQPQHF. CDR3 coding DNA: TGTGCCAGCAGCGTAGGAGGAAGCAATCAGCCCCAGCATTTT.